The 25 T cell receptor beta chains below all came from one sample that was sequenced in a study of molecular identifiers for immune sequencing clone quantification. TCRdb fed the PCR reads into MiXCR, producing one record per CDR3 protein. Here the sample spans some 650,000 distinct CDR3 sequences, about 20% being singletons. The sequenced sample was naive CD8+ T cells from blood, with Jurkat cell RNA spiked in. Subset specified: FACS-sorted CD8+CD4-CCR7+CD45RA+ naive T cells. Every receptor here comes from a human donor in good health. Some libraries in this study had Jurkat cell RNA spiked in.

This clonotype was seen repeatedly, ten times or more. This chain links TRBV27 with TRBJ2-7; possible D gene TRBD1, 6 bases. The length of the CDR3 is 12 residues. Germline V gives CDR1 MNHEY, CDR2 SMNVEV (reference sequence). Trimming removed 6 bases at V and 6 bases at J, with 12 bases between. This chain's CDR3 is CASSHNRAEQYF. The DNA for the CDR3 is TGTGCCAGCAGCCATAACAGGGCCGAGCAGTACTTC.

This clonotype was detected ten times or more. The rearrangement uses TRBV20-1 and TRBJ2-3, with D possibly being TRBD1 or TRBD2 (5 bases each). Germline V gives CDR1 DFQATT, CDR2 SNEGSKA (reference sequence). V dropped 0 bases and J dropped 0 bases, with 16 bases sitting between them. The CDR3 has 17 residues. In nucleotides, the CDR3 is TGCAGTGCTAGAGATCTTACCGGGACGGCTAGCACAGATACGCAGTATTTT. This encodes CSARDLTGTASTDTQYF.

This clonotype was seen many times. The chain carries TRBV2 and TRBJ1-2, with 7 bases lining up with TRBD1. J was trimmed by 3 bases and V by 4 bases; bases with no gene match: 8. The CDR3 length is 15 residues. CDR1 is SNHLY and CDR2 is FYNNEI in the germline V gene. The DNA for the CDR3 is TGTGCCAGCAGTGCTTGGACAGGTTCTGACTATGGCTACACCTTC. This encodes CASSAWTGSDYGYTF.

V is TRBV27 and J is TRBJ2-7; 8 bases align to TRBD2. There are 15 residues in the CDR3. After removal of 5 bases from V and 5 bases from J, the junction contained 11 bases not matched to a gene. Germline assignment: CDR1 MNHEY and CDR2 SMNVEV (reference sequence). This CDR3 reads CASSDTTAGENEQYF. The CDR3 coding sequence is TGTGCCAGCAGTGATACTACAGCGGGGGAAAACGAGCAGTACTTC.

Of note for this clonotype: One junction end does not reproduce the germline sequence, and a read error may be involved. The chain carries TRBV5-1 and TRBJ1-2; D is undetermined. Germline V gene sequence: CDR1 SGHRS, CDR2 YFSETQ. This CDR3 spans 14 amino acids. The DNA for the CDR3 is TGCGCCAGCAGCCCCCTCAGCAGTTCCTATGGTTACACCTTC. Its protein is CASSPLSSSYGYTF.

The table lists this clonotype with many counts. The J gene is TRBJ2-3, the V gene TRBV7-3, with 8 bases fitting TRBD2. Losses at the gene ends were 8 bases for V and 0 bases for J; bases not matched to a gene: 4. CDR3 length: 14 amino acids. Germline loops: CDR1 SGHTA, CDR2 FQGTGA. The chain's CDR3 is CASGASGSTDTQYF. CDR3 bases: TGTGCCAGCGGGGCTAGCGGGAGCACAGATACGCAGTATTTT.

The genes are TRBV20-1 and TRBJ2-7, with D unresolved. Trimming cost V 2 bases and J 0 bases, with 8 bases left between them. CDR1 is DFQATT, CDR2 SNEGSKA, per germline (reference sequence). The CDR3 loop spans 13 amino acids. CDR3 coding DNA: TGCAGTGCTAGATCAGGTGCCTCCTACGAGCAGTACTTC. Translating it yields CSARSGASYEQYF.

This clonotype was seen ten or more times. The chain couples TRBV29-1 to TRBJ2-7; D is ambiguous. Trimming stripped 4 bases from V and 2 bases from J, with 12 bases between. CDR3 size: 13 residues. Per germline, CDR1 SQVTM and CDR2 ANQGSEA. Written as DNA, the CDR3 is TGCAGCGTTGTCTTCGGCTCAGCCTACGAGCAGTACTTC. Translating it yields CSVVFGSAYEQYF.

This clonotype has only a few counts. V usage is TRBV28 and J usage is TRBJ2-7, with D perhaps matching TRBD1 (6 bases). Trimming stripped 7 bases from V and 3 bases from J, with 13 bases between. The germline V gene has CDR1 MDHEN and CDR2 SYDVKM. The CDR3 contains 13 residues. The CDR3 DNA is TGTGCCAGCACCTCGACAGGAGGCTACGAGCAGTACTTC. Protein sequence: CASTSTGGYEQYF.

Note on this clonotype: Germline is not matched at one junction end, which may reflect a read error. This chain connects TRBV6-5 to TRBJ2-7; 8 bases agree with TRBD1. The germline V gene has CDR1 MNHEY and CDR2 SVGAGI. The CDR3 length is 13 residues. CDR3 DNA sequence: TGTGTCAGCAGATTACTTGACAGGGGCGAGCAGTACTTC. It yields the protein CVSRLLDRGEQYF.

The rearrangement uses TRBV4-2 and TRBJ2-1; 11 bases agree with TRBD2. V shed 0 bases and J 6 bases; nucleotides not matched to a gene: 10. The CDR3 is 18 residues long. Germline assignment: CDR1 LGHNA and CDR2 YNFKEQ. Here the CDR3 DNA reads TGTGCCAGCAGCCAAGAGTCTCCTTGGACTAGCGGGCGCAATGAGCAGTTCTTC. Protein sequence: CASSQESPWTSGRNEQFF.

As for this clonotype: Possible read error: a much larger clone is one base away. Since the CDR3 does not end with the conserved phenylalanine or tryptophan, this likely comes from a read error. This sequence joins TRBV10-3 and TRBJ2-7; tentatively, D is TRBD2 (5 bases). Between the trimmed V and J ends, which lost 3 bases and 3 bases, there was a span of 6 bases. CDR3 size: 12 residues. The germline gives CDR1 ENHRY, CDR2 SYGVKD. This CDR3 reads CAISDGSYEQYS. The CDR3 DNA sequence: TGTGCCATCAGTGATGGGAGCTACGAGCAGTACTCC.

Notes on this clonotype: At one of its ends the junction is not consistent with the germline gene, which may arise from a read error. The CDR3 region is CASSFPGQDYYGYTF. In DNA, the CDR3 is TGTGCCAGCAGCTTTCCGGGACAGGATTACTATGGCTACACCTTC. The genes are TRBV5-3 and TRBJ1-2; 8 bases align to TRBD1. TRBV5-3 is an ORF for which the function is uncertain. The CDR3 covers 15 residues.

At least ten counts were recorded for this clonotype. The V gene is TRBV27, the J gene TRBJ1-6; possible D gene TRBD1, 6 bases. V lost 5 bases and J lost 2, with 13 bases in between. The CDR3 loop spans 16 amino acids. Germline CDR1 and CDR2: MNHEY and SMNVEV (reference sequence). The CDR3 protein is CASSKTGLAYNSPLHF. The DNA for the CDR3 is TGTGCCAGCAGTAAAACAGGGTTGGCCTATAATTCACCCCTCCACTTT.

This clonotype was counted once. It is likely a read error, because the conserved phenylalanine at the end of the CDR3 is missing. This chain joins TRBV20-1 and TRBJ2-7; no clear D gene. Germline CDR1 reads DFQATT; CDR2 reads SNEGSKA (reference sequence). There are 13 residues in the CDR3. Trimming left V 3 bases short and J 0 bases short, with 9 bases between. This CDR3 is CSASERLSYEQYL. The DNA for the CDR3 is TGCAGTGCTAGTGAGCGCCTCTCCTACGAGCAGTACCTC.

This clonotype was seen at least ten times. V gene TRBV9 combines with J gene TRBJ1-2; tentative D call: TRBD1 (6 bases). The CDR3 runs 14 residues. Germline assignment: CDR1 SGDLS and CDR2 YYNGEE. V was clipped by 3 bases and J by 7 bases, with 16 bases between them. CDR3 residues: CASSAGSRTAGYTF. The CDR3 bases are TGTGCCAGCAGCGCCGGATCGAGGACAGCTGGCTACACCTTC. Complete variable domain (other parts from reference TRBV9 and TRBJ1-2): DSGVTQTPKHLITATGQRVTLRCSPRSGDLSVYWYQQSLDQGLQFLIQYYNGEERAKGNILERFSAQQFPDLHSELNLSSLELGDSALYFCASSAGSRTAGYTFGSGTRLTVV.

This clonotype was found many times. The chain links TRBV30 to TRBJ1-1; D is uncertain. V was trimmed by 0 bases and J by 7 bases, leaving 6 bases between them. CDR3 length equals 11 residues. The germline gives CDR1 GTSNPN, CDR2 SVGIG (reference sequence). The CDR3 DNA follows: TGTGCCTGGAGTGTCTCGATTGAAGCTTTCTTT. It codes for CAWSVSIEAFF.

The chain employs TRBV27 and TRBJ2-7; 13 nucleotides agree with TRBD2. V dropped 4 bases and J dropped 5; count of bases not matched to a gene: 5. In germline, CDR1 is MNHEY, CDR2 SMNVEV (reference sequence). CDR3 size: 15 residues. CDR3 DNA: TGTGCCAGCAGTTATGGACTAGCGGGAGCCGACGAGCAGTACTTC. Translated: CASSYGLAGADEQYF.

This clonotype was counted a few times. The chain employs TRBV19 and TRBJ2-1; D unclear. The V end was cut by 8 bases, the J end by 1 base, with 15 bases between. This CDR3 is 15 amino acids long. Germline V lookup: CDR1 LNHDA, CDR2 SQIVND (reference sequence). CDR3 DNA sequence: TGTGCCAGTGCTTGGTCCTCAAGTTCCTACAATGAGCAGTTCTTC. Translated: CASAWSSSSYNEQFF.

This clonotype was counted at least ten times. The V call is TRBV27, the J call TRBJ2-5; D ambiguous. CDR1 is MNHEY and CDR2 is SMNVEV in the germline V gene (reference sequence). The CDR3 runs 12 residues. Trimming left V 1 base short and J 5 bases short, with 5 bases between. CDR3 sequence (DNA): TGTGCCAGCAGTTTATGGTCGGAGACCCAGTACTTC. Translation: CASSLWSETQYF.

There are many counts of this clonotype. The chain joins TRBV9 to TRBJ2-5; D is unresolved. V was trimmed by 0 bases and J by 0 bases, leaving 9 bases between them. CDR3 length equals 15 residues. CDR1 is SGDLS and CDR2 is YYNGEE in the germline V gene. CDR3 protein: CASSVGTADQETQYF. In DNA form, the CDR3 reads TGTGCCAGCAGCGTAGGTACGGCAGACCAAGAGACCCAGTACTTC.

This clonotype appeared many times. The gene calls are TRBV6-5 and TRBJ2-5, with TRBD1 as a possible D gene (6 bases). The V and J ends lost 6 bases and 5 bases respectively, with 19 bases between them. The length of the CDR3 is 15 residues. The germline V gene has CDR1 MNHEY and CDR2 SVGAGI. The CDR3 is CASSLRQDPGETQYF. The CDR3 nucleotides are TGTGCCAGCAGCCTAAGACAGGACCCTGGGGAGACCCAGTACTTC.

This clonotype was detected ten times or more. This sequence joins TRBV29-1 and TRBJ1-2, with D unclear. Germline CDR1 is SQVTM and CDR2 is ANQGSEA. This CDR3 comprises 12 residues. V lost 4 bases to trimming and J lost 6 bases, with 12 bases between them. This CDR3 reads CSVAGALNGYTF. As DNA, the CDR3 is TGCAGCGTTGCGGGAGCCCTCAATGGCTACACCTTC.

This clonotype was seen more than once but under ten times. The gene calls are TRBV27 and TRBJ2-1, with a possible D match to TRBD1 (5 bases). Germline V gene data show CDR1 as MNHEY and CDR2 as SMNVEV (reference sequence). This CDR3 has 13 amino acids. V was pared by 3 bases and J by 7 bases, with 10 bases between. The CDR3 loop reads CASSFDSTNEQFF. CDR3 DNA sequence: TGTGCCAGCAGTTTCGACAGTACGAATGAGCAGTTCTTC.

The chain is built from TRBV28 and TRBJ1-5, with D uncertain. The V end lost 3 bases, the J end lost 2 bases, and 11 bases lay between the germline ends. CDR1 is MDHEN and CDR2 is SYDVKM in the germline V gene. The length of the CDR3 is 15 residues. CDR3 residues: CASSLTPGGNQPQHF. CDR3 nucleotide sequence: TGTGCCAGCAGTTTGACCCCCGGGGGCAATCAGCCCCAGCATTTT.